These 3 T cell receptor beta chains were all obtained from the same sample, sequenced in a study of shared clonotypes between healthy human individuals. The assay was immunoSEQ multiplex PCR, and TCRdb's table has in-frame clones only and misses some. Seen here are roughly 330,000 clones, around 74% observed once, and the top ten hold 9% to 12%. Sample: memory CD4+ T cells sorted from blood. As for subset: CD45RA-negative fraction. The receptors stem from a man aged 25 to 45 in good health.

This clone has a handful of counts. In the same sample, other DNA sequences code for this CDR3. The V and J genes are TRBV5-1 and TRBJ2-3; D possibly uses TRBD1 or TRBD2 (5 bases each). This CDR3 contains 16 residues. V dropped 0 bases and J dropped 1 base, with 12 bases sitting between them. The germline V gene encodes CDR1 SGHRS and CDR2 YFSETQ. CDR3 bases: TGCGCCAGCAGCTTGGGCAGTGGGGGTGGCACAGATACGCAGTATTTT. Its protein is CASSLGSGGGTDTQYF.

This chain connects TRBV2 to TRBJ2-1; TRBD1 is a possible D gene (6 bases). V was clipped by 8 bases and J by 8 bases, with 16 bases between them. The CDR3 runs 13 residues. CDR1 and CDR2 (germline): SNHLY, FYNNEI. The CDR3 loop is CASGPTGFYEQFF. The CDR3 DNA is TGTGCCAGCGGTCCGACAGGTTTCTATGAGCAGTTCTTC.

In this sample, this clone turned up once. The genes are TRBV29-1 and TRBJ2-1; TRBD1 matches at 9 bases. The trim removed 6 bases at V and 9 bases at J, leaving 12 bases unmatched. Germline V gene sequence: CDR1 SQVTM, CDR2 ANQGSEA. The CDR3 has 14 amino acids. The CDR3 coding sequence is TGCAGCGTGGATTGGACAGGGGCTCGGGGTGAGCAGTTCTTC. As protein: CSVDWTGARGEQFF.